This is a list of T cell receptor beta chains from one sample in a study of early T cells in non-severe SARS-CoV-2 infection. TCRdb itself ran the 5' RACE reads through MiXCR, one entry per CDR3 protein. Of 55,000 to 75,000 distinct CDR3 sequences listed, under 15% are singletons. The sample was whole blood. The source of these receptors is an adult who was a healthcare worker with PCR-confirmed SARS-CoV-2 infection or an uninfected control (not recorded which). Both conserved end residues are part of each CDR3. Each record gives: CDR3 protein, CDR3 DNA, clone size, J gene, V gene, D gene. D genes are given only for firm matches. Clone size is stated in some rows and not others, as once, few, many or a class when expanded.

CDR3aa: CASTRDNEKLFF; CDR3nt: TGTGCCAGCACAAGGGACAATGAAAAACTGTTTTTT; abundance: many; j_gene: TRBJ1-4; v_gene: TRBV6-1; d_gene: .
CDR3aa: CASMRREFHEQFF; CDR3nt: TGTGCCAGTATGCGGCGGGAGTTCCATGAGCAGTTCTTC; abundance: few; j_gene: TRBJ2-1; v_gene: TRBV25-1; d_gene: TRBD2
CDR3aa: CASSTGDSLYSYNEQFF; CDR3nt: TGTGCCAGCAGCACCGGGGACTCCTTATACTCCTACAATGAGCAGTTCTTC; abundance: many; j_gene: TRBJ2-1; v_gene: TRBV11-2; d_gene: .
CDR3aa: CASSLLTGGSVGELFF; CDR3nt: TGTGCCAGCAGCCTCCTCACAGGGGGCTCGGTCGGGGAGCTGTTTTTT; abundance: many; j_gene: TRBJ2-2; v_gene: TRBV7-2; d_gene: TRBD1
CDR3aa: CASSWGQFSGNTIYF; CDR3nt: TGTGCCAGCAGTTGGGGACAATTCTCTGGAAACACCATATATTTT; abundance: many; j_gene: TRBJ1-3; v_gene: TRBV28; d_gene: .
CDR3aa: CSASTSGYEQYF; CDR3nt: TGCAGTGCATCAACTAGCGGGTATGAGCAGTACTTC; abundance: many; j_gene: TRBJ2-7; v_gene: TRBV20-1; d_gene: TRBD2
CDR3aa: CASSLGVVNEQFF; CDR3nt: TGTGCCAGCAGTTTAGGCGTGGTTAATGAGCAGTTCTTC; abundance: few; j_gene: TRBJ2-1; v_gene: TRBV27; d_gene: .
CDR3aa: CASSQDLSRANEQYF; CDR3nt: TGTGCCAGCAGCCAAGATCTGTCCAGGGCAAACGAGCAGTACTTC; abundance: many; j_gene: TRBJ2-7; v_gene: TRBV4-2; d_gene: .
CDR3aa: CSVERAGYGYTF; CDR3nt: TGCAGCGTTGAAAGGGCAGGGTATGGCTACACCTTC; abundance: .; j_gene: TRBJ1-2; v_gene: TRBV29-1; d_gene: .
CDR3aa: CASSAQTGGLHGYTF; CDR3nt: TGTGCCAGCAGCGCACAAACAGGGGGACTTCACGGCTACACCTTC; abundance: .; j_gene: TRBJ1-2; v_gene: TRBV9; d_gene: TRBD1
CDR3aa: CASSNRDSNQPQHF; CDR3nt: TGTGCCAGTAGCAACCGGGACAGCAATCAGCCCCAGCATTTT; abundance: many; j_gene: TRBJ1-5; v_gene: TRBV19; d_gene: .
CDR3aa: CSAETRDSYEQYF; CDR3nt: TGCAGTGCCGAGACCAGGGACTCCTACGAGCAGTACTTC; abundance: many; j_gene: TRBJ2-7; v_gene: TRBV20-1; d_gene: .
CDR3aa: CASSVDYRGPQYF; CDR3nt: TGTGCCAGCAGTGTTGACTACCGGGGGCCACAGTATTTT; abundance: .; j_gene: TRBJ2-3; v_gene: TRBV6-1; d_gene: .
CDR3aa: CAKEDRGLCAFF; CDR3nt: TGTGCCAAAGAGGACAGGGGATTATGTGCTTTCTTT; abundance: many; j_gene: TRBJ1-1; v_gene: TRBV6-5; d_gene: TRBD1
CDR3aa: CASSPRPELARYQETQYF; CDR3nt: TGTGCCAGCAGTCCCAGACCCGAGCTAGCGAGGTACCAAGAGACCCAGTACTTC; abundance: many; j_gene: TRBJ2-5; v_gene: TRBV12-3/TRBV12-4; d_gene: .
CDR3aa: CSAREYSSSFQETQYF; CDR3nt: TGCAGTGCTAGAGAATACAGCTCGAGCTTCCAAGAGACCCAGTACTTC; abundance: many; j_gene: TRBJ2-5; v_gene: TRBV20-1; d_gene: .
CDR3aa: CASSLTATGELFF; CDR3nt: TGTGCCAGCAGCTTGACAGCCACCGGGGAGCTGTTTTTT; abundance: many; j_gene: TRBJ2-2; v_gene: TRBV11-3; d_gene: .
CDR3aa: CASSAGTDYNSPLHF; CDR3nt: TGTGCCAGCAGTGCCGGGACAGACTATAATTCACCCCTCCACTTT; abundance: few; j_gene: TRBJ1-6; v_gene: TRBV9; d_gene: TRBD1
CDR3aa: CSARGLTYEQYF; CDR3nt: TGCAGTGCTAGAGGACTTACCTACGAGCAGTACTTC; abundance: many; j_gene: TRBJ2-7; v_gene: TRBV20-1; d_gene: .
CDR3aa: CASSSGLAGGEQYF; CDR3nt: TGTGCCAGCAGCTCCGGACTAGCGGGAGGCGAGCAGTACTTC; abundance: many; j_gene: TRBJ2-7; v_gene: TRBV13; d_gene: TRBD2
CDR3aa: CASSRGGYNEQFF; CDR3nt: TGTGCCAGCAGCCGTGGGGGTTACAATGAGCAGTTCTTC; abundance: many; j_gene: TRBJ2-1; v_gene: TRBV12-3/TRBV12-4; d_gene: .
CDR3aa: CSAPPTSGGRETQYF; CDR3nt: TGCAGTGCTCCGCCCACTAGCGGGGGTCGAGAGACCCAGTACTTC; abundance: many; j_gene: TRBJ2-5; v_gene: TRBV20-1; d_gene: TRBD2
CDR3aa: CSGRAVLRSEAFF; CDR3nt: TGCAGTGGACGGGCGGTCCTCAGGTCTGAAGCTTTCTTT; abundance: many; j_gene: TRBJ1-1; v_gene: TRBV20-1; d_gene: .
CDR3aa: CASSESGRTQYF; CDR3nt: TGTGCCAGCAGTGAATCCGGGAGGACGCAGTATTTT; abundance: many; j_gene: TRBJ2-3; v_gene: TRBV25-1; d_gene: TRBD2
CDR3aa: CAISSLASLGYGYTF; CDR3nt: TGTGCCATCAGTAGTCTAGCGTCCTTGGGTTATGGCTACACCTTC; abundance: .; j_gene: TRBJ1-2; v_gene: TRBV10-3; d_gene: .
CDR3aa: CASSLGLPGSYNEQFF; CDR3nt: TGCGCCAGCAGCTTGGGGTTGCCGGGTTCCTACAATGAGCAGTTCTTC; abundance: many; j_gene: TRBJ2-1; v_gene: TRBV5-1; d_gene: .
CDR3aa: CASTDRTSGSGEQFF; CDR3nt: TGTGCCAGCACAGACCGGACTAGCGGGAGTGGGGAGCAGTTCTTC; abundance: many; j_gene: TRBJ2-1; v_gene: TRBV6-2/TRBV6-3; d_gene: TRBD2
CDR3aa: CAIAARTSGTRYEQYF; CDR3nt: TGTGCCATCGCGGCCCGGACTAGCGGGACACGCTACGAGCAGTACTTC; abundance: .; j_gene: TRBJ2-7; v_gene: TRBV10-3; d_gene: TRBD2
CDR3aa: CAISQGQGESPLHF; CDR3nt: TGTGCCATCAGCCAGGGACAGGGGGAGTCACCCCTCCACTTT; abundance: many; j_gene: TRBJ1-6; v_gene: TRBV10-3; d_gene: TRBD1
CDR3aa: CSAKGNTGELLF; CDR3nt: TGCAGTGCTAAGGGGAACACCGGGGAGCTGCTTTTT; abundance: many; j_gene: TRBJ2-2; v_gene: TRBV20-1; d_gene: .
CDR3aa: CASKNIEGQGPNYGYTF; CDR3nt: TGTGCCAGCAAGAATATCGAGGGGCAGGGACCTAACTATGGCTACACCTTC; abundance: many; j_gene: TRBJ1-2; v_gene: TRBV11-3; d_gene: .
CDR3aa: CASSATSGGTDTQYF; CDR3nt: TGTGCCAGCAGTGCAACTAGCGGGGGCACAGATACGCAGTATTTT; abundance: many; j_gene: TRBJ2-3; v_gene: TRBV12-3/TRBV12-4; d_gene: TRBD2
CDR3aa: CASSSSLDTGELFF; CDR3nt: TGTGCCAGCAGCTCTTCCCTAGATACCGGGGAGCTGTTTTTT; abundance: many; j_gene: TRBJ2-2; v_gene: TRBV3-1; d_gene: .
CDR3aa: CASSEKGPKQETQYF; CDR3nt: TGTGCCAGCAGTGAAAAGGGCCCTAAGCAAGAGACCCAGTACTTC; abundance: many; j_gene: TRBJ2-5; v_gene: TRBV25-1; d_gene: .
CDR3aa: CASSLGQGREEAFF; CDR3nt: TGTGCCAGCAGCCTAGGACAGGGGAGGGAAGAAGCTTTCTTT; abundance: .; j_gene: TRBJ1-1; v_gene: TRBV3-1; d_gene: TRBD1
CDR3aa: CASTPSGGQETQYF; CDR3nt: TGTGCCAGCACCCCATCGGGGGGGCAAGAGACCCAGTACTTC; abundance: many; j_gene: TRBJ2-5; v_gene: TRBV7-9; d_gene: TRBD2
CDR3aa: CASSLLAGDPTGELFF; CDR3nt: TGTGCCAGCAGCTTGTTGGCGGGAGATCCCACCGGGGAGCTGTTTTTT; abundance: many; j_gene: TRBJ2-2; v_gene: TRBV5-6; d_gene: TRBD2
CDR3aa: CASTEPGDTEAFF; CDR3nt: TGCGCCAGCACCGAACCGGGGGACACTGAAGCTTTCTTT; abundance: many; j_gene: TRBJ1-1; v_gene: TRBV10-2; d_gene: .
CDR3aa: CASSRGGLSYEQYF; CDR3nt: TGTGCCAGCAGCCGGGGGGGACTCTCCTACGAGCAGTACTTC; abundance: once; j_gene: TRBJ2-7; v_gene: TRBV28; d_gene: TRBD2
CDR3aa: CASTGQGYNEQFF; CDR3nt: TGTGCCAGCACTGGACAGGGGTACAATGAGCAGTTCTTC; abundance: many; j_gene: TRBJ2-1; v_gene: TRBV28; d_gene: TRBD1
CDR3aa: CASSFYQETQYF; CDR3nt: TGTGCCAGCAGCTTCTACCAAGAGACCCAGTACTTC; abundance: many; j_gene: TRBJ2-5; v_gene: TRBV7-2; d_gene: .
CDR3aa: CATTPRAEETQYF; CDR3nt: TGTGCCACTACCCCGAGGGCAGAAGAGACCCAGTACTTC; abundance: many; j_gene: TRBJ2-5; v_gene: TRBV2; d_gene: .
CDR3aa: CASSPAGPREQYF; CDR3nt: TGTGCCAGCAGCCCCGCCGGGCCCAGAGAGCAGTACTTC; abundance: many; j_gene: TRBJ2-7; v_gene: TRBV11-2; d_gene: .
CDR3aa: CASSDPGLAGPAGKHKYNEQFF; CDR3nt: TGTGCCAGCAGTGATCCGGGACTAGCGGGACCCGCGGGCAAACACAAATACAATGAGCAGTTCTTC; abundance: .; j_gene: TRBJ2-1; v_gene: TRBV28; d_gene: TRBD2
CDR3aa: CASSQMTGKGDTQYF; CDR3nt: TGTGCCAGCAGTCAGATGACAGGGAAAGGAGATACGCAGTATTTT; abundance: many; j_gene: TRBJ2-3; v_gene: TRBV28; d_gene: TRBD1
CDR3aa: CASSDGGGGNEQFF; CDR3nt: TGTGCCAGCAGTGACGGGGGAGGGGGCAATGAGCAGTTCTTC; abundance: many; j_gene: TRBJ2-1; v_gene: TRBV25-1; d_gene: .
CDR3aa: CASSQDSEKLFF; CDR3nt: TGTGCCAGCAGCCAGGACAGCGAAAAACTGTTTTTT; abundance: many; j_gene: TRBJ1-4; v_gene: TRBV6-2/TRBV6-3; d_gene: .
CDR3aa: CASSIAEYNEQFF; CDR3nt: TGTGCCAGTAGTATAGCGGAGTACAATGAGCAGTTCTTC; abundance: many; j_gene: TRBJ2-1; v_gene: TRBV19; d_gene: .
CDR3aa: CASSPGENYGYTF; CDR3nt: TGTGCCAGCAGCCCAGGGGAAAACTATGGCTACACCTTC; abundance: many; j_gene: TRBJ1-2; v_gene: TRBV28; d_gene: .
CDR3aa: CASSFVTGIAQYF; CDR3nt: TGTGCCAGCAGTTTCGTCACCGGGATCGCGCAGTATTTT; abundance: .; j_gene: TRBJ2-3; v_gene: TRBV6-2/TRBV6-3; d_gene: .
CDR3aa: CASRHGQYQPQHF; CDR3nt: TGTGCCAGCAGGCATGGACAGTATCAGCCCCAGCATTTT; abundance: many; j_gene: TRBJ1-5; v_gene: TRBV28; d_gene: .